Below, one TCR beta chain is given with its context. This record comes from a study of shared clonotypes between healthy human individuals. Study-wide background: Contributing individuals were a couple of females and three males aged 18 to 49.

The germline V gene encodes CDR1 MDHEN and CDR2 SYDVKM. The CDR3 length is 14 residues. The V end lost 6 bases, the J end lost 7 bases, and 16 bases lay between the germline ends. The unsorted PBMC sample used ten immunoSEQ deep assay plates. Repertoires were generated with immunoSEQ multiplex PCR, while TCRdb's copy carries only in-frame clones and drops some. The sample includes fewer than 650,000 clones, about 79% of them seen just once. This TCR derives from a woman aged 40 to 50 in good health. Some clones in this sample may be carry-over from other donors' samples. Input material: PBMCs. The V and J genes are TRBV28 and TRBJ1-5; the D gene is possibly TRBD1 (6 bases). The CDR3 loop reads CASRNRDPWQPQHF. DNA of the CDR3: TGTGCCAGCAGAAACAGGGATCCCTGGCAGCCCCAGCATTTT.